This TCR beta chain was sequenced for a study of T cells in Graves' hyperthyroidism and ophthalmopathy. Study-level information: Peripheral blood was secured at the point of initial diagnosis, before any treatment.

Deletions cut 8 bases from V and 4 bases from J, with 12 bases between. Per germline, CDR1 SNHLY and CDR2 FYNNEI. This CDR3 region has 12 residues. The TCR beta CDR3 regions underwent amplification using RNA transcripts as the source. The study used the HTBI primer set for a first-round RT-PCR of the TCR CDR3. Using its own MiXCR run on the multiplex PCR reads, TCRdb lists one record per CDR3 protein. The sample includes around 360,000 distinct CDR3 sequences, about 16% of them seen just once. The TCR was taken from an older woman with Graves' ophthalmopathy. The J gene is TRBJ2-7, the V gene TRBV2; the D gene is possibly TRBD2 (6 bases). Sequencing used blood. CDR3 sequence reads: CASGEVLYEQYF. In nucleotides, the CDR3 is TGTGCCAGCGGGGAGGTATTATACGAGCAGTACTTC.